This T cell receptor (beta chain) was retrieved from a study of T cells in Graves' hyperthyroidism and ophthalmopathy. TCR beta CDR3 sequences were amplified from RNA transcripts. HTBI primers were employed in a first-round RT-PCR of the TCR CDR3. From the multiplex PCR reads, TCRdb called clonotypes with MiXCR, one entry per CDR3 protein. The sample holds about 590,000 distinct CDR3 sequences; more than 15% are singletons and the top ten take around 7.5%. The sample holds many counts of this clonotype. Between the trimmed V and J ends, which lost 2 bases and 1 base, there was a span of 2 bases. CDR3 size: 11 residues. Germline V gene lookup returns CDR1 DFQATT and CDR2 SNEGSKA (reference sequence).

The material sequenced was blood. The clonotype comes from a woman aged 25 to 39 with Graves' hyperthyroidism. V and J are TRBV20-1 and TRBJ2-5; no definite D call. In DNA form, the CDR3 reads TGCAGTGCTAGATTCCAAGAGACCCAGTACTTC. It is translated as CSARFQETQYF.